This T cell receptor beta chain was recovered during a study of human T cells and chemical hapten exposure. Time point here: pre-sensitization, week 0. Described treatment: therapeutic diphenylcyclopropenone sensitization with weekly scalp DPC. CDR1 is DFQATT and CDR2 is SNEGSKA in the germline V gene (reference sequence). CDR3 size: 12 residues. Between the trimmed V and J ends, which lost 2 bases and 10 bases, there was a span of 12 bases. Ten or more counts support this clonotype. TCRdb re-called the RACE reads through MiXCR, storing one row per CDR3 protein. The sample has a few hundred thousand distinct CDR3 sequences, 7.5% to 10% seen once; the top ten hold approximately 2.2%.

The gene calls are TRBV20-1 and TRBJ2-1; weak D call: TRBD2 (5 bases). The source was whole blood, collected in connection with sensitization to the hapten diphenylcyclopropenone (DPC). The origin of this receptor is a middle-aged woman with alopecia areata. Some clones in this sample may be carry-over from other donors' samples. The DNA of the CDR3 is TGCAGTGCTAGATGGGCTAGCAACGAGCAGTTCTTC. It yields the protein CSARWASNEQFF.